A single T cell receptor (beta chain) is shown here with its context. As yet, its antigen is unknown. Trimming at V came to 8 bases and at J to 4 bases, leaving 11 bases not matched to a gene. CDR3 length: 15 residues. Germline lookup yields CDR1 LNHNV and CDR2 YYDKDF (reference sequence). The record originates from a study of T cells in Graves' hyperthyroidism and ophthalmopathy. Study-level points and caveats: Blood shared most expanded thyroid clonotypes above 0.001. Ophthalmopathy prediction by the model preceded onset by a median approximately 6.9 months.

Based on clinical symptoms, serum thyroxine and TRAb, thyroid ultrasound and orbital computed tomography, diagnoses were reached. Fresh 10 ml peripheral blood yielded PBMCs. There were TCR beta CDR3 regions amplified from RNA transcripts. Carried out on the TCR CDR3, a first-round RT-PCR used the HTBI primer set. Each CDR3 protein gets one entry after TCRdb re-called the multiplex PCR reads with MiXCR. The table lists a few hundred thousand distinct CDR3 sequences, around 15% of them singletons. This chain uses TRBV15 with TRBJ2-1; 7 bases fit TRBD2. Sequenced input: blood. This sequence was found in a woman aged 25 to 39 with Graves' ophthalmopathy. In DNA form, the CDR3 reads TGTGCCACCCACGAATCGGGAGGACCATACAATGAGCAGTTCTTC. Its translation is CATHESGGPYNEQFF.